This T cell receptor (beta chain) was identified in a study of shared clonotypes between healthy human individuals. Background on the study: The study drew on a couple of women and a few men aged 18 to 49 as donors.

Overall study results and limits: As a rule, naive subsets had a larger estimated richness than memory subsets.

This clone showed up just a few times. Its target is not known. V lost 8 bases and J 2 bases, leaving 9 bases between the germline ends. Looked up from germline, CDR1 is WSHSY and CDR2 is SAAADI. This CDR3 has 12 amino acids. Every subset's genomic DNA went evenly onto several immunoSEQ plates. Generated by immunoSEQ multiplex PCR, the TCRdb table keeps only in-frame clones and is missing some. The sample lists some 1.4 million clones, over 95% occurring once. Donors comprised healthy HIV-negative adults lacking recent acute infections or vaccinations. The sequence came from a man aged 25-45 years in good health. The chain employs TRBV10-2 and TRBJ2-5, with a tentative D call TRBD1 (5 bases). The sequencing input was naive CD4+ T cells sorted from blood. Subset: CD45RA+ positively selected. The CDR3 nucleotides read TGCGCCAGCCGACAGATTCAAGAGACCCAGTACTTC. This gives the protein CASRQIQETQYF.